Listed here is a single TCR beta chain. Its antigen is not yet known. The record has no base qualities; no much larger clone is one base away. Separate from the roughly 700-subject first cohort, the validation cohort of 90 to 150 subjects was the group to which the donors belonged. The library was made by the immunoSEQ multiplex PCR assay. As for how the authors treated the data: A statistical classification framework was developed to diagnose cytomegalovirus status using the catalog of TCR beta chain sequences. The clones in this table, taken by TCRdb from immuneACCESS, are in-frame only. Not every clone is retained; where verified, under half of the shortfall comes from an unresolved V gene, and the cause of the rest is unknown. V, J and clone size were drawn from that table, and D and trimming were deduced from the DNA. The sample table contains about 130,000 clones; only one count was recorded for approximately 91% of them. About 2% of the sample is in the top ten clones.

The data were taken from a study of cytomegalovirus exposure and HLA in healthy donors (dated by TCRdb to the late 2010s). Broadly, across the study: A later analysis indicated that the 120 validation repertoires were generated on the platform also employed for the roughly 730 repertoires of the first cohort. Along with the roughly 670-subject first cohort, a separate validation cohort of 120 different subjects was used. High-throughput TCR immunosequencing, statistical association of individual TCRs with disease status, and machine learning were combined to predict cytomegalovirus infection status. The aim of the study was to test whether cataloging public T cell receptors could identify signatures of past pathogen exposure. Overall study results and their limits: In vitro tests confirmed that a few of the cytomegalovirus-associated TCR beta chains recognize cytomegalovirus antigens. Most TCR sequences were observed very rarely across donors, whereas some public TCRs were present in many individuals. According to the authors, the approach could potentially be generalized to other disease states and immunological phenotypes. The study listed 164 TCR beta chains as associated with cytomegalovirus. A later analysis had no HLA typing for the validation cohort, so co-occurrence there was scored across all 130 or so repertoires. In both the original and validation cohorts, the classifier was reported to diagnose cytomegalovirus status with high specificity and sensitivity. Of the cluster scores, approximately 95% were above 0 in a later analysis, which found that TCRs clustered in the first cohort also tended to co-occur in the roughly 130 validation repertoires.

From V the trimming removes 5 bases and from J it removes 5 bases, while the gene matches leave 11 bases of the junction unaccounted for. The germline V gene yields SGHNT for CDR1 and YENEEA for CDR2. Taken from cysteine to phenylalanine, the CDR3 has 16 residues. Left in the record is the CDR3 DNA by itself, 48 bases read in frame from the first base. The sequence came from a woman between 18 and 29 years old in good health and CMV-seronegative. Sequencing used PBMCs. The sequence is built from TRBV11-3 and TRBJ2-7; TRBD2 matches 11 bases in the middle. The CDR3 amino acid sequence is: CASSPGVLAGGDEQYF. The DNA is TGTGCCAGCAGCCCAGGCGTTCTAGCGGGAGGAGACGAGCAGTACTTC.